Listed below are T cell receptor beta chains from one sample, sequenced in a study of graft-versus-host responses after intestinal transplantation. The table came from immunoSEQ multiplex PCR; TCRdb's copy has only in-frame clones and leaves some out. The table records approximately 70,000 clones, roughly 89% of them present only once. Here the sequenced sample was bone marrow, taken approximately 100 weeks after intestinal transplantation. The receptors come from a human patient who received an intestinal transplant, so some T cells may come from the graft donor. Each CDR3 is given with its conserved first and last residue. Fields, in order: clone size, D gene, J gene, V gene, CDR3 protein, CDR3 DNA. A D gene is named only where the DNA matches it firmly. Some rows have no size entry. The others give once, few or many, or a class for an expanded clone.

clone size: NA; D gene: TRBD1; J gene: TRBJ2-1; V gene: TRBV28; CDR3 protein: CASIGVGRGLVALNEQFF; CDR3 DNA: TGTGCCAGCATCGGAGTCGGCAGGGGGCTGGTAGCTCTCAATGAGCAGTTCTTC
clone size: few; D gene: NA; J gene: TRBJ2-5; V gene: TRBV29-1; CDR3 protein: CSAGNTGKETQYF; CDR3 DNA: TGCAGCGCCGGCAACACAGGGAAAGAGACCCAGTACTTC
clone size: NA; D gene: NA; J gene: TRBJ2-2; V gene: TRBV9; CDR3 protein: CASSVGGTNTGELFF; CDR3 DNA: TGTGCCAGCAGCGTCGGCGGGACGAACACCGGGGAGCTGTTTTTT
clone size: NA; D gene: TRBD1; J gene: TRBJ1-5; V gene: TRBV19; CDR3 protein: CASSEAGTGISTQHF; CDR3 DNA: TGTGCCAGTAGCGAAGCCGGGACAGGGATCTCGACCCAGCATTTT
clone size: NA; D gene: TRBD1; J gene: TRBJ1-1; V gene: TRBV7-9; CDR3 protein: CASRKGIGGADARDTEAFF; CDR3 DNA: TGTGCCAGCCGGAAAGGGATAGGGGGCGCCGATGCCCGGGACACTGAAGCTTTCTTT
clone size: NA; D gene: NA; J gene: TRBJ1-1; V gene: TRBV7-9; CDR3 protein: CASSLASGGNTEAFF; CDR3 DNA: TGTGCCAGCAGCTTAGCGTCGGGAGGGAACACTGAAGCTTTCTTT
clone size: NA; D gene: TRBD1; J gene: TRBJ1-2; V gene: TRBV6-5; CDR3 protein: CASSWTGGAVGYTF; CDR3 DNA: TGTGCCAGCAGTTGGACAGGGGGCGCGGTTGGCTACACCTTC
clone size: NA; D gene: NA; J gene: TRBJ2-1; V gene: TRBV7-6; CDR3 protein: CASSRSPLGSYNEQFF; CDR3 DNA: TGTGCCAGCAGCCGCTCCCCGTTGGGCTCCTACAATGAGCAGTTCTTC
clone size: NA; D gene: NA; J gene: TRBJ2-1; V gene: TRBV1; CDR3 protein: CTSSQLPSGSSNEQFF; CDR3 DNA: TGCACCAGCAGCCAACTCCCTAGCGGGAGCTCCAATGAGCAGTTCTTC
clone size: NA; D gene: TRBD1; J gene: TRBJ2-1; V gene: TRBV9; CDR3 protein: CASSAGDRIISEQFF; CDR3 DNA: TGTGCCAGCAGCGCGGGGGACAGGATAATTTCTGAGCAGTTCTTC
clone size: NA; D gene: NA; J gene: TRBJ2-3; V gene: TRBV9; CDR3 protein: CASSVERGVPDTQYF; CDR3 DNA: TGTGCCAGCAGCGTAGAGAGAGGGGTTCCAGATACGCAGTATTTT
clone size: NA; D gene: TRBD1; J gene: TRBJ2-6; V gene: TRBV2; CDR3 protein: CASSEGGQGVSRYSGANVLTF; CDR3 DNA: TGTGCCAGCAGTGAAGGGGGACAGGGTGTATCGCGGTACTCTGGGGCCAACGTCCTGACTTTC
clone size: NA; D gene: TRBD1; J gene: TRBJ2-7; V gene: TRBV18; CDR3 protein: CASSPGTGGDEQYF; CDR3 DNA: TGTGCCAGCTCACCGGGGACAGGGGGTGACGAGCAGTACTTC
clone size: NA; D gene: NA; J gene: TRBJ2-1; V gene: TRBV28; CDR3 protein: CASSPQKRSGSYNEQFF; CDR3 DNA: TGTGCCAGCAGTCCCCAAAAGCGGTCCGGCTCCTACAATGAGCAGTTCTTC
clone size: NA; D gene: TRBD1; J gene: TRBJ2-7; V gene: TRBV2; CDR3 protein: CASRNVGTALGEQYF; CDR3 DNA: TGTGCCAGCAGGAACGTCGGGACAGCGCTAGGCGAGCAGTACTTC
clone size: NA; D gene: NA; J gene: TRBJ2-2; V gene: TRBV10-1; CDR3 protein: CASSEATGELFF; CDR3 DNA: TGCGCCAGCAGTGAGGCTACCGGGGAGCTGTTTTTT
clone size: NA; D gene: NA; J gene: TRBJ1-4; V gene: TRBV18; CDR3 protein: CASSQTDNNEKLFF; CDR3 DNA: TGTGCCAGCTCCCAGACAGATAATAATGAAAAACTGTTTTTT
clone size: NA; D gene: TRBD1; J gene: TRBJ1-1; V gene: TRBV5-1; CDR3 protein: CASSLEGGGTEAFF; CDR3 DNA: TGCGCCAGCAGCTTGGAAGGGGGCGGCACTGAAGCTTTCTTT
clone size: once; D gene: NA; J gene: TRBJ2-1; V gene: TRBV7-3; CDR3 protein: CASTPGRSSYNEQFF; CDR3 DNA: TGTGCCAGCACCCCGGGGCGGAGCTCCTACAATGAGCAGTTCTTC
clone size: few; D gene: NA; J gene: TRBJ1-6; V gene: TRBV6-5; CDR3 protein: CASIDLKRNSPLHF; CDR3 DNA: TGTGCCAGTATCGACCTCAAGCGTAATTCACCCCTCCACTTT
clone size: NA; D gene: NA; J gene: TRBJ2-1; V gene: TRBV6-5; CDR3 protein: CASSYGGGYYNEQFF; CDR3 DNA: TGTGCCAGCAGTTACGGAGGGGGCTATTACAATGAGCAGTTCTTC
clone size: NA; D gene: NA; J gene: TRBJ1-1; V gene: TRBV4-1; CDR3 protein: CASSRTGSYTEAFF; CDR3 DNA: TGCGCCAGCAGCCGAACAGGGTCCTACACTGAAGCTTTCTTT
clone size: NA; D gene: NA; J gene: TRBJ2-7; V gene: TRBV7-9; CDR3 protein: CASSSETTYEQYF; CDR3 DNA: TGTGCCAGCAGCTCGGAGACCACCTACGAGCAGTACTTC
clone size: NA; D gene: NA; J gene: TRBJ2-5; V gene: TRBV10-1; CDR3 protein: CASSESGRGPQYF; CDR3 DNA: TGCGCCAGCAGTGAATCCGGCAGGGGTCCCCAGTACTTC
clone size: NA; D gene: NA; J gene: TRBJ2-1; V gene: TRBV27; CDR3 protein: CASRQTRGSEQFF; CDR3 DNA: TGTGCCAGCAGGCAAACCCGGGGTAGCGAGCAGTTCTTC
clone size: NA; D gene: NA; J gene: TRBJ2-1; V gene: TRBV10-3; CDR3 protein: CAISGGWKQFF; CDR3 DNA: TGTGCCATCAGTGGAGGATGGAAGCAGTTCTTC
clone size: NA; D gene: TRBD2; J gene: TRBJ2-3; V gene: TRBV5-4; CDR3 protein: CASSLGGTSGTDTQYF; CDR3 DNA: TGTGCCAGCAGCTTGGGCGGGACTAGCGGAACAGATACGCAGTATTTT
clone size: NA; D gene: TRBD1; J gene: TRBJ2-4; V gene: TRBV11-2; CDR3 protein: CASRGHRGAKNIQYF; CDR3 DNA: TGTGCCAGCAGAGGTCACAGGGGGGCCAAAAACATTCAGTACTTC
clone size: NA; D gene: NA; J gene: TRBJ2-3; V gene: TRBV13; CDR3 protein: CASSPSLSTDTQYF; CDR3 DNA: TGTGCCAGCAGCCCAAGCTTAAGCACAGATACGCAGTATTTT
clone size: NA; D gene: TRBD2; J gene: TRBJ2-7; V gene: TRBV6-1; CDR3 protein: CASAAGGGPYEQYF; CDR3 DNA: TGTGCCAGCGCGGCTGGGGGAGGGCCCTACGAGCAGTACTTC
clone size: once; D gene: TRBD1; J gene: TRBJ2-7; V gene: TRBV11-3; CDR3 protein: CASSPGQGAGEQYF; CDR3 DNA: TGTGCCAGCAGCCCAGGACAGGGGGCGGGCGAGCAGTACTTC
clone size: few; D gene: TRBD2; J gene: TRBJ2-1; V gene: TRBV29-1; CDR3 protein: CSGWTSGRSSYNEQFF; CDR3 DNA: TGCAGCGGGTGGACTAGCGGGAGGAGCTCCTACAATGAGCAGTTCTTC
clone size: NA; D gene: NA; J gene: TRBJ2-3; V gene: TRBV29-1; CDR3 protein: CSVKTVLTDTQYF; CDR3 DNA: TGCAGCGTTAAGACGGTGCTCACAGATACGCAGTATTTT
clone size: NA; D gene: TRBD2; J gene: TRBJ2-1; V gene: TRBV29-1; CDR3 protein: CSVDESSGPYNEQFF; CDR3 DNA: TGCAGCGTTGATGAGTCTAGCGGACCCTACAATGAGCAGTTCTTC
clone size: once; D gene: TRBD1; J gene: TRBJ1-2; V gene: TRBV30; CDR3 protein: CAWAKGQIDYGYTF; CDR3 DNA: TGTGCCTGGGCGAAGGGACAGATAGACTATGGCTACACCTTC
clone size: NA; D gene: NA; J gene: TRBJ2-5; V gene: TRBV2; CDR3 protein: CASNRAERSFGTQYF; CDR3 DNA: TGTGCCAGCAATCGAGCAGAAAGGTCCTTCGGAACCCAGTACTTC
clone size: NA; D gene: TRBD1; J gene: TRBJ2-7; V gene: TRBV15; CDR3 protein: CATSKDRGRYEQYF; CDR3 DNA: TGTGCCACCAGCAAAGACAGGGGGCGATACGAGCAGTACTTC
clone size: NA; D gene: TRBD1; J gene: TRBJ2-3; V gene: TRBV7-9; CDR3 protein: CASSTGTGGFSTDTQYF; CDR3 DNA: TGTGCCAGCAGCACTGGGACAGGGGGCTTCAGCACAGATACGCAGTATTTT
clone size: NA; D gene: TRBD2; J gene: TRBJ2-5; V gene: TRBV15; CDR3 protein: CATSRDSGLASVRETQYF; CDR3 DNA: TGTGCCACCAGCAGAGATAGCGGACTAGCCTCTGTGAGAGAGACCCAGTACTTC
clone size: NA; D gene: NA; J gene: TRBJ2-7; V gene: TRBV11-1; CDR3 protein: CASSFGRGYEQYF; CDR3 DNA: TGTGCCAGCAGCTTCGGGCGGGGCTACGAGCAGTACTTC
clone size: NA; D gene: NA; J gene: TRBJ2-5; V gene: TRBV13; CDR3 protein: CASSPWTAQETQYF; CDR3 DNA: TGTGCCAGCAGCCCATGGACAGCTCAAGAGACCCAGTACTTC
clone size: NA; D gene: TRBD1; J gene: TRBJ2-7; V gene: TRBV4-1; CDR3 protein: CASSHHSGGGADEQYF; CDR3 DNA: TGCGCCAGCAGCCATCACTCAGGGGGTGGGGCGGACGAGCAGTACTTC
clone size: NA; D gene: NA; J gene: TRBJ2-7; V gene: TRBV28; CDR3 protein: CASSTLAGVGYEQYF; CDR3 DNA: TGTGCCAGCAGTACCCTGGCAGGGGTGGGCTACGAGCAGTACTTC
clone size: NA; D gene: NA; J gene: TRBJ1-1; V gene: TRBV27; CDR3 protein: CASRRWEGEVFF; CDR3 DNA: TGTGCCAGCAGGCGTTGGGAAGGGGAGGTTTTCTTT
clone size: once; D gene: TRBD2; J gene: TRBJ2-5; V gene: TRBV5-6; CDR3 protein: CASSSPPTSGLQETQYF; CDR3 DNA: TGTGCCAGCAGCTCCCCACCGACTAGCGGTCTTCAAGAGACCCAGTACTTC
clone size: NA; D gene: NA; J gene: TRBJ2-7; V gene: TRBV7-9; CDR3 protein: CASSFTGTATYEQYF; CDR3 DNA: TGTGCCAGCAGCTTCACCGGGACCGCTACCTACGAGCAGTACTTC
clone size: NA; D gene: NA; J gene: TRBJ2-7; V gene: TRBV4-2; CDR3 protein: CASSQEEDYGSEQYF; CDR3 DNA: TGTGCCAGCAGCCAAGAAGAAGATTATGGGAGCGAGCAGTACTTC
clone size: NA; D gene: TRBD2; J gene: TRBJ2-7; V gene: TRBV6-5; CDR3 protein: CASSPPGGPPFEQYF; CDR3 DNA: TGTGCCAGCAGTCCCCCGGGGGGGCCCCCCTTCGAGCAGTACTTC